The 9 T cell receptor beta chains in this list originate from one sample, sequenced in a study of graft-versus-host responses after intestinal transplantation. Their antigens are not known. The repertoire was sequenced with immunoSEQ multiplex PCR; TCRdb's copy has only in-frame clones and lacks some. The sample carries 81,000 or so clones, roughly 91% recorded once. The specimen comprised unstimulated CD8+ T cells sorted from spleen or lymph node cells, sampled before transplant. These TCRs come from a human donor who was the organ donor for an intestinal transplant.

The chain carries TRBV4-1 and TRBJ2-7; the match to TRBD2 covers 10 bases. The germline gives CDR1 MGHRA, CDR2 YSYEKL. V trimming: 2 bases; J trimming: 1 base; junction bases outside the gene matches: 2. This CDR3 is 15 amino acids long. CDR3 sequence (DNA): TGCGCCAGCAGCCAAAGCGGGGGGGGGTCCTACGAGCAGTACTTC. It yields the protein CASSQSGGGSYEQYF.

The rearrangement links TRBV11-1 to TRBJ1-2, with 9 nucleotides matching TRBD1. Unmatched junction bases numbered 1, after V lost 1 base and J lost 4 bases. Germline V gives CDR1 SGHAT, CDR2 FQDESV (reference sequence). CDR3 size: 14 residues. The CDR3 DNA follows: TGTGCCAGCAGCTTAGGACAGGGGGTCTATGGCTACACCTTC. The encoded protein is CASSLGQGVYGYTF. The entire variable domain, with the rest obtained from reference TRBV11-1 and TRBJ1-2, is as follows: EAEVAQSPRYKITEKSQAVAFWCDPISGHATLYWYRQILGQGPELLVQFQDESVVDDSQLPKDRFSAERLKGVDSTLKIQPAELGDSAMYLCASSLGQGVYGYTFGSGTRLTVV.

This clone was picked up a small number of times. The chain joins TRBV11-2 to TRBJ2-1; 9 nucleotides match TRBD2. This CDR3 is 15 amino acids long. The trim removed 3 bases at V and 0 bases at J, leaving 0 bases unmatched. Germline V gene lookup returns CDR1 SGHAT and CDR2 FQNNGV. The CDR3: CASSFSGSSYNEQFF. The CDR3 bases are TGTGCCAGCAGCTTTAGCGGGAGCTCCTACAATGAGCAGTTCTTC.

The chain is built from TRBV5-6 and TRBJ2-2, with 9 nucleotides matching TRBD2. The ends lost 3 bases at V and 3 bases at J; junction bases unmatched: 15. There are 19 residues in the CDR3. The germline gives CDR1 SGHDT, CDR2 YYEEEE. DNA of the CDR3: TGTGCCAGCAGCTCACCGGGACTAGCAGGATTCTGGCACACCGGGGAGCTGTTTTTT. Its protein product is CASSSPGLAGFWHTGELFF.

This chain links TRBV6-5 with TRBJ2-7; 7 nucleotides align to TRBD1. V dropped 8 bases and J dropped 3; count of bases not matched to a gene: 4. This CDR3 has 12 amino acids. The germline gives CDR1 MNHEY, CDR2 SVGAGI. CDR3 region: CASGHRGYEQYF. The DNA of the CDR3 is TGTGCCAGCGGACACAGGGGCTACGAGCAGTACTTC.

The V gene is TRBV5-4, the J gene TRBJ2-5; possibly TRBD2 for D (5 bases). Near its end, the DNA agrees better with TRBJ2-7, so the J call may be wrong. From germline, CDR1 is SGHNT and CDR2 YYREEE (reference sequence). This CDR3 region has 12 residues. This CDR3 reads CASDDGGYEQYF. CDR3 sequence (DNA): TGTGCCAGCGACGACGGAGGCTACGAGCAGTACTTC.

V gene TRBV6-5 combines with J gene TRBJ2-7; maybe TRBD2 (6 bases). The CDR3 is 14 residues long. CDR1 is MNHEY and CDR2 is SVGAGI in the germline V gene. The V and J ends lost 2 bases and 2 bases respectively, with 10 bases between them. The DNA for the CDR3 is TGTGCCAGCAGTTACGGGACTCTGACCTACGAGCAGTACTTC. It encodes CASSYGTLTYEQYF.

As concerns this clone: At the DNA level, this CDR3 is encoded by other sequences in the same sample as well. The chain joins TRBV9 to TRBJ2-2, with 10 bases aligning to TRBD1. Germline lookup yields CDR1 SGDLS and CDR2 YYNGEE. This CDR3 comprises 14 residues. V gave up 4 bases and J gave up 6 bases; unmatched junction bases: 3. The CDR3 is CASSPGTGAGELFF. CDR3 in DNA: TGTGCCAGCAGCCCAGGGACAGGGGCCGGGGAGCTGTTTTTT. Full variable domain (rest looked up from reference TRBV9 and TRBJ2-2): DSGVTQTPKHLITATGQRVTLRCSPRSGDLSVYWYQQSLDQGLQFLIQYYNGEERAKGNILERFSAQQFPDLHSELNLSSLELGDSALYFCASSPGTGAGELFFGEGSRLTVL.

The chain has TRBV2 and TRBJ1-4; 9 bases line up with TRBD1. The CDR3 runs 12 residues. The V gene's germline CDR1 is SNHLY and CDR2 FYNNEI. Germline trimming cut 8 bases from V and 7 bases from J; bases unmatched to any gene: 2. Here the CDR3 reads CASHRGLEKLFF. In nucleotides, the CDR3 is TGTGCCAGCCACAGGGGGCTTGAAAAACTGTTTTTT.